Presented here are 16 T cell receptor beta chains from one specimen sequenced in a study of blood T cell repertoires in COVID-19 (dated by TCRdb to the early 2020s). The library was built by means of the immunoSEQ multiplex PCR assay. TCRdb took over this immuneACCESS table, retaining in-frame rearrangements with V and J assigned. Such tables are incomplete; in checked studies, under half of the missing clones stem from an unresolved V gene, and the remainder is unexplained. This sample comprises 150,000 or so clones, about 87% of them detected only once. Around 6.3% of the sample is taken by the ten largest. What was sequenced was peripheral blood. These receptors all come from an elderly man with acute or convalescent COVID-19.

CDR3 in DNA: TGTGCCAGCAGCACTCCGAGAGACAATCAGCCCCAGCATTTT. This gives the protein CASSTPRDNQPQHF. The V and J genes are TRBV28 and TRBJ1-5; the D is unclear. CDR1 is MDHEN, CDR2 SYDVKM, per germline. The CDR3 has 14 residues. V lost 6 bases to trimming and J lost 3 bases, with 12 bases between them.

The V call is TRBV6-5, the J call TRBJ1-4, with D perhaps TRBD1 (6 bases). V was cut by 6 bases and J by 7 bases, with 12 bases left in between. The CDR3 is 13 amino acids. CDR1 and CDR2 from the germline V gene are MNHEY and SVGAGI. CDR3 bases: TGTGCCAGCAGCGAGGGGGTGTTTGAAAAACTGTTTTTT. Translating gives CASSEGVFEKLFF.

The V gene is TRBV2, the J gene TRBJ2-7, with 10 nucleotides matching TRBD1. The V gene's germline CDR1 is SNHLY and CDR2 FYNNEI. This CDR3 has 16 residues. J gave up 7 bases and V 6 bases, and 15 bases lay outside the gene matches. CDR3 loop: CASSQKGTGAASEQYF. For the CDR3, the DNA is TGTGCCAGCAGCCAGAAAGGGACAGGGGCAGCTAGTGAGCAGTACTTC.

The chain joins TRBV4-2 to TRBJ1-2; D is ambiguous. The CDR3 has 13 amino acids. Germline CDR1 reads LGHNA; CDR2 reads YNFKEQ. V gave up 0 bases and J gave up 10 bases, with 12 bases separating them. CDR3 in amino acids: CASSQEGRRTYTF. CDR3 sequence (DNA): TGTGCCAGCAGCCAAGAAGGGCGGAGGACCTACACCTTC.

This clone appeared a single time. The chain combines TRBV19 with TRBJ1-5; 9 bases agree with TRBD1. J was trimmed by 2 bases and V by 5 bases; bases with no gene match: 4. The CDR3 spans 15 residues. Per germline, CDR1 LNHDA and CDR2 SQIVND (reference sequence). For the CDR3, the DNA is TGTGCCAGTAGTCCGGGACAGGGAGGCAATCAGCCCCAGCATTTT. As protein: CASSPGQGGNQPQHF.

The chain joins TRBV2 to TRBJ1-5; D gene unclear. CDR3 length: 14 residues. Germline CDR1 reads SNHLY; CDR2 reads FYNNEI. V was trimmed by 4 bases and J by 2 bases, leaving 9 bases between them. The CDR3 DNA is TGTGCCAGCAGTGTGGAGGTCGGCAATCAGCCCCAGCATTTT. As protein: CASSVEVGNQPQHF.

The chain joins TRBV20-1 to TRBJ2-1, with 7 bases lining up with TRBD2. Per germline, CDR1 DFQATT and CDR2 SNEGSKA (reference sequence). The CDR3 consists of 11 residues. The CDR3 is CSGGSLLEQFF. The DNA for the CDR3 is TGCAGCGGGGGGTCCCTCCTTGAGCAGTTCTTC.

The V gene is TRBV11-2, the J gene TRBJ1-6, with TRBD1 matching 8 bases. V trimming: 6 bases; J trimming: 5 bases; junction bases outside the gene matches: 3. Germline V lookup: CDR1 SGHAT, CDR2 FQNNGV. The CDR3 length is 14 residues. The CDR3 sequence: CASRWTGNNSPLHF. CDR3 nucleotides: TGTGCCAGCAGATGGACAGGGAATAATTCACCCCTCCACTTT. Together with reference TRBV11-2 and TRBJ1-6, the CDR3 gives the full variable domain: EAGVAQSPRYKIIEKRQSVAFWCNPISGHATLYWYQQILGQGPKLLIQFQNNGVVDDSQLPKDRFSAERLKGVDSTLKIQPAKLEDSAVYLCASRWTGNNSPLHFGNGTRLTVT.

The rearrangement links TRBV27 to TRBJ1-2, with D possibly matching TRBD1 (6 bases). Germline-derived CDR1 and CDR2 are MNHEY and SMNVEV (reference sequence). The CDR3 has 14 residues. Trimming shortened V by 3 bases and J by 3 bases, and 11 bases separated the two germline ends. CDR3 protein: CASSFAQGYYGYTF. In nucleotides, the CDR3 is TGTGCCAGCAGTTTTGCCCAGGGGTACTATGGCTACACCTTC.

The chain has TRBV11-2 and TRBJ2-1; tentatively, D is TRBD2 (6 bases). The CDR3 runs to 16 residues. V lost 1 base and J lost 0, with 10 bases in between. The germline CDR1 and CDR2 sequences are SGHAT and FQNNGV. The CDR3 DNA reads TGTGCCAGCAGCTTAGTGGCGGGAACCTCCTACAATGAGCAGTTCTTC. It specifies CASSLVAGTSYNEQFF. The full variable domain, its missing parts supplied by reference TRBV11-2 and TRBJ2-1, is EAGVAQSPRYKIIEKRQSVAFWCNPISGHATLYWYQQILGQGPKLLIQFQNNGVVDDSQLPKDRFSAERLKGVDSTLKIQPAKLEDSAVYLCASSLVAGTSYNEQFFGPGTRLTVL.

The rearrangement uses TRBV6-1 and TRBJ2-3; a weak D match, TRBD1 (6 bases). In germline, CDR1 is MNHNS, CDR2 SASEGT. The CDR3 length is 14 residues. Trimming left V 3 bases short and J 3 bases short, with 10 bases between. CDR3 residues: CASSESQGTDTQYF. The DNA of the CDR3 is TGTGCCAGCAGTGAGAGTCAGGGGACAGATACGCAGTATTTT.

The chain is built from TRBV11-2 and TRBJ1-1; D is unresolved. The V and J ends lost 2 bases and 3 bases respectively, with 16 bases between them. There are 16 residues in the CDR3. CDR1 is SGHAT, CDR2 FQNNGV, per germline. The CDR3 nucleotides read TGTGCCAGCAGCTTAAGAGGGTCGAAGCGGGACACTGAAGCTTTCTTT. Its translation: CASSLRGSKRDTEAFF. The full variable domain, in which reference TRBV11-2 and TRBJ1-1 provide the parts outside the CDR3, is EAGVAQSPRYKIIEKRQSVAFWCNPISGHATLYWYQQILGQGPKLLIQFQNNGVVDDSQLPKDRFSAERLKGVDSTLKIQPAKLEDSAVYLCASSLRGSKRDTEAFFGQGTRLTVV.

The V call is TRBV9, the J call TRBJ1-5, with D possibly being TRBD1 (5 bases). V was pared by 4 bases and J by 7 bases, with 12 bases between. Per germline, CDR1 SGDLS and CDR2 YYNGEE. CDR3 size: 13 residues. The CDR3 is CASSPGVGQPQHF. DNA for the CDR3: TGTGCCAGCAGCCCGGGGGTTGGGCAGCCCCAGCATTTT.

On this clone: The sample contains more than one DNA sequence encoding this CDR3. This chain links TRBV11-3 with TRBJ2-5; 8 nucleotides match TRBD1. Per the germline V gene, CDR1 is SGHNT and CDR2 is YENEEA. V gave up 3 bases and J gave up 7 bases; unmatched junction bases: 7. The CDR3 length is 14 residues. The CDR3 region is CASSFAQGAGTQYF. DNA for the CDR3: TGTGCCAGCAGCTTCGCTCAGGGGGCCGGGACCCAGTACTTC. Drawing the rest from reference TRBV11-3 and TRBJ2-5, the complete variable domain is EAGVVQSPRYKIIEKKQPVAFWCNPISGHNTLYWYLQNLGQGPELLIRYENEEAVDDSQLPKDRFSAERLKGVDSTLKIQPAELGDSAVYLCASSFAQGAGTQYFGPGTRLLVL.

This clone came up once. V gene TRBV27 combines with J gene TRBJ1-1; 9 nucleotides match TRBD1. The ends lost 8 bases at V and 5 bases at J; junction bases unmatched: 9. Germline assignment: CDR1 MNHEY and CDR2 SMNVEV (reference sequence). This CDR3 region has 14 residues. CDR3 DNA: TGTGCCAGCGTTCAACAGGGGGCTGGGACTGAAGCTTTCTTT. Amino acid sequence: CASVQQGAGTEAFF.

J is TRBJ1-1 and V is TRBV30, with TRBD1 matching 7 bases. Germline V gene lookup returns CDR1 GTSNPN and CDR2 SVGIG (reference sequence). V was pared by 0 bases and J by 0 bases, with 1 base of the junction left unmatched. The CDR3 is 14 amino acids. CDR3 sequence (DNA): TGTGCCTGGAGTGTAGGGGGCCTGAACACTGAAGCTTTCTTT. It yields the protein CAWSVGGLNTEAFF.